The next 2 T cell receptor beta chains were all read from a single sample in a study of blood T cell repertoires in COVID-19. The data were produced by immunoSEQ multiplex PCR, yet TCRdb's version contains in-frame clones alone and is incomplete. Of some 250,000 clones listed, more than 85% are singletons. Sequencing used PBMCs or T cells enriched from blood (not recorded which). The source is a man aged 35 to 55 who had recovered from COVID-19.

The chain uses TRBV19 and TRBJ2-7; 9 bases are shared with TRBD2. Germline V CDR1 and CDR2: LNHDA, SQIVND (reference sequence). J was trimmed by 3 bases and V by 5 bases; bases with no gene match: 5. This CDR3 has 14 residues. The CDR3 loop is CASSFTSGYYEQYF. CDR3 DNA: TGTGCCAGTAGTTTCACTAGCGGGTACTACGAGCAGTACTTC.

This clone was recorded only once. The gene calls are TRBV18 and TRBJ1-2, with 8 bases identical to TRBD1. Germline values: CDR1 KGHSH, CDR2 LQKENI. The V gene end was trimmed by 1 base and the J gene end by 2 bases; junction bases not matched to a gene: 6. The CDR3 extends over 16 amino acids. CDR3 residues: CASSPQRDRRNYGYTF. The CDR3 DNA reads TGTGCCAGCTCACCACAGAGGGACAGGCGAAACTATGGCTACACCTTC.